Detailed here is one T cell receptor beta chain. This sample was taken from a study of T cell responses to AZD1222 COVID-19 vaccine. TCRdb keeps only in-frame clones here, not all; method: immunoSEQ multiplex PCR. The sample consists of around 84,000 clones, just over 85% of them appearing once. Germline lookup yields CDR1 SGHRS and CDR2 YFSETQ. Between the trimmed V and J ends, which lost 4 bases and 2 bases, there was a span of 12 bases. There are 14 residues in the CDR3. The genes are TRBV5-1 and TRBJ1-1; TRBD1 is a possible D gene (6 bases). The specimen comprised peripheral blood, sampled on day 0 of MenACWY control vaccination. The TCR originated in an adult in good health. CDR3: CASSTGQTNTEAFF. The CDR3 DNA reads TGCGCCAGCAGCACCGGACAGACTAACACTGAAGCTTTCTTT.